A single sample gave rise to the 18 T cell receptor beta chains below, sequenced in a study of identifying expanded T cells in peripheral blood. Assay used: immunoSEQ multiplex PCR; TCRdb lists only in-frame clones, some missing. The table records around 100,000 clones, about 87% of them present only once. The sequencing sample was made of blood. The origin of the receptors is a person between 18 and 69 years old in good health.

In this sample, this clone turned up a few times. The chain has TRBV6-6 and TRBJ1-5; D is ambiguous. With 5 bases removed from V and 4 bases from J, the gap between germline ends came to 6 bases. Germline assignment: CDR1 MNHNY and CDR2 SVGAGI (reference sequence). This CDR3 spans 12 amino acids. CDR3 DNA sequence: TGTGCCAGCAGTACAGCTAATCAGCCCCAGCATTTT. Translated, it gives CASSTANQPQHF.

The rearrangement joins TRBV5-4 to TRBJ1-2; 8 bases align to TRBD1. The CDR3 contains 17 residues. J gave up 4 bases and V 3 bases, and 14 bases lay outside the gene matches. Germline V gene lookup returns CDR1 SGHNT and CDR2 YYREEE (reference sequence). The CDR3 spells CASSYRQGPTISYGYTF. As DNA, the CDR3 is TGTGCCAGCAGCTACAGACAGGGGCCAACTATAAGCTATGGCTACACCTTC.

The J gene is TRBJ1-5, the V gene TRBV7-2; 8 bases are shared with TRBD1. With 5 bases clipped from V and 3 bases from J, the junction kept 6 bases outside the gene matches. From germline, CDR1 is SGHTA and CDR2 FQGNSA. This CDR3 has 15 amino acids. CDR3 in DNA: TGTGCCAGCAGCGGACAGGGCGTTATCAATCAGCCCCAGCATTTT. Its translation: CASSGQGVINQPQHF.

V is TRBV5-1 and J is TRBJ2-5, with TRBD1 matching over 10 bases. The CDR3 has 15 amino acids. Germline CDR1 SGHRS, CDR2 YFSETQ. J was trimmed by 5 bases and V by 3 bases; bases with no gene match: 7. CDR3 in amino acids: CASSSVDRGKETQYF. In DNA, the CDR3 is TGCGCCAGCAGCTCGGTGGACAGGGGGAAGGAGACCCAGTACTTC.

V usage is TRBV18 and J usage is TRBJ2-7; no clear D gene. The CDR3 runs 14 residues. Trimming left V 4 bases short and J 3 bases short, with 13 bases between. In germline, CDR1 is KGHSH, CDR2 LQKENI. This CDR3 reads CASSQNEGIYEQYF. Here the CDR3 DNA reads TGTGCCAGCTCACAAAATGAAGGCATCTACGAGCAGTACTTC.

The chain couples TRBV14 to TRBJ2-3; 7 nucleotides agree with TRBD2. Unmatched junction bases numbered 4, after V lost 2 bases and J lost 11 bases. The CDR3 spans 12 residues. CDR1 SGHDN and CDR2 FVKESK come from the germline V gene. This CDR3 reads CASSQSPGGQYF. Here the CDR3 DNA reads TGTGCCAGCAGCCAAAGCCCGGGGGGGCAGTATTTT.

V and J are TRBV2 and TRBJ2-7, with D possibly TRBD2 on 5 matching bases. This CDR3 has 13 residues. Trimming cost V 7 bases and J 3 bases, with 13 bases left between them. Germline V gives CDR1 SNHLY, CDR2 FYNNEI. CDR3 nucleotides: TGTGCCAGCAACGTGGAGGTTTACTACGAGCAGTACTTC. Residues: CASNVEVYYEQYF.

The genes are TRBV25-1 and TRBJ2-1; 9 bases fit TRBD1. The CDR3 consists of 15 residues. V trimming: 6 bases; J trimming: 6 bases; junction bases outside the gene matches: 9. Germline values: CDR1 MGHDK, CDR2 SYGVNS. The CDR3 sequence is CASRKGQGLGNEQFF. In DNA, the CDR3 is TGTGCCAGCAGGAAAGGACAGGGGTTGGGCAATGAGCAGTTCTTC.

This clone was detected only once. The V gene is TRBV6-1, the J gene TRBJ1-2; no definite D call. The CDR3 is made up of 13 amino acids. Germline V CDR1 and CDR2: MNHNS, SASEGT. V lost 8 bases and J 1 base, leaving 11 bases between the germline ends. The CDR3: CASSQEINYGYTF. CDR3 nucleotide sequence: TGTGCCAGCTCTCAGGAAATTAACTATGGCTACACCTTC.

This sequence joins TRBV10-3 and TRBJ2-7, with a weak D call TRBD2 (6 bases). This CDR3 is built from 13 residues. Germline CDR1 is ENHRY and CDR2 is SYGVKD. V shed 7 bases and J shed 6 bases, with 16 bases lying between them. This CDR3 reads CAITRRADVEQYF. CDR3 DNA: TGTGCCATCACCCGGAGGGCGGACGTCGAGCAGTACTTC.

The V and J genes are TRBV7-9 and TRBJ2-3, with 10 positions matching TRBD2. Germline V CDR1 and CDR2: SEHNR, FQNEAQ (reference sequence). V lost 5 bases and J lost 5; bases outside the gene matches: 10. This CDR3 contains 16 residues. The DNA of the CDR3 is TGTGCCAGCAGCCTAGGGGCTAGCGGGAGTGGAGATACGCAGTATTTT. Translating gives CASSLGASGSGDTQYF.

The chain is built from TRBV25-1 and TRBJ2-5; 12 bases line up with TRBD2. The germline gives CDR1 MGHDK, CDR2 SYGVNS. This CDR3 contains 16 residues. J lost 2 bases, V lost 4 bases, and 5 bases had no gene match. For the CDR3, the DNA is TGTGCCAGCAGTGCTAGCGGGAGGGCCGTACAAGAGACCCAGTACTTC. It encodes CASSASGRAVQETQYF.

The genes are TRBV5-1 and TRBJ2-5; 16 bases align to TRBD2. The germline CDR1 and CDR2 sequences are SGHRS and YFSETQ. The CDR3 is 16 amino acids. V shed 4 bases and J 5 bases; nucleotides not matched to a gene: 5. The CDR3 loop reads CASSQGLAGGRETQYF. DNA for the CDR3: TGCGCCAGCAGCCAGGGACTAGCGGGAGGGCGGGAGACCCAGTACTTC.

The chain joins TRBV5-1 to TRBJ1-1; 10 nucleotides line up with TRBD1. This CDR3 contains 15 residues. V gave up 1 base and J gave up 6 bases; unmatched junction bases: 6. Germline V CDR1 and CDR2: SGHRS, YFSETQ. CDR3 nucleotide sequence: TGCGCCAGCAGCTTGAGGACAGGGGGAGCCGCTGAAGCTTTCTTT. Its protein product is CASSLRTGGAAEAFF.

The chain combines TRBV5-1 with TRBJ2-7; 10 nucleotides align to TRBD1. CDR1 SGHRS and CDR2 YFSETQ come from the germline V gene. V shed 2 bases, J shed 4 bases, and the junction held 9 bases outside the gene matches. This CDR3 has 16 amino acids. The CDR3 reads CASSFSGQGDLYEQYF. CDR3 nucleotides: TGCGCCAGCAGCTTTAGTGGACAGGGGGACTTGTACGAGCAGTACTTC. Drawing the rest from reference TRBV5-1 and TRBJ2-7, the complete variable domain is KAGVTQTPRYLIKTRGQQVTLSCSPISGHRSVSWYQQTPGQGLQFLFEYFSETQRNKGNFPGRFSGRQFSNSRSEMNVSTLELGDSALYLCASSFSGQGDLYEQYFGPGTRLTVT.

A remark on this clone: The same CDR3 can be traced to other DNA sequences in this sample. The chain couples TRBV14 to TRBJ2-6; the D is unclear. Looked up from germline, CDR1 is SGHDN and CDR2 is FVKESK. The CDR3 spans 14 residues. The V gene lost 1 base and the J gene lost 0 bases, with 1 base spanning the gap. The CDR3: CASSQGSGANVLTF. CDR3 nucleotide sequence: TGTGCCAGCAGCCAAGGCTCTGGGGCCAACGTCCTGACTTTC.

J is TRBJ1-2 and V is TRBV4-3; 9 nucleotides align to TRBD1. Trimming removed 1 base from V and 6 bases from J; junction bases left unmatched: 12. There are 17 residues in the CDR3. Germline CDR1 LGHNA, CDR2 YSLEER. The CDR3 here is CASSQGAGQGMVDGYTF. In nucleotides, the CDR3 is TGCGCCAGCAGCCAAGGAGCGGGACAGGGTATGGTCGATGGCTACACCTTC.

The CDR3 spells CASSFGQAFYGYTF. In nucleotides, the CDR3 is TGTGCCAGCAGTTTCGGACAGGCCTTCTATGGCTACACCTTC. This chain joins TRBV28 and TRBJ1-2; 7 bases agree with TRBD1. Germline CDR1 MDHEN, CDR2 SYDVKM. The CDR3 loop spans 14 amino acids. The J segment lost 4 bases and the V segment lost 3 bases, leaving 5 bases of the junction unmatched.